The 22 T cell receptor beta chains in this list originate from one sample, sequenced in a study of cytomegalovirus exposure and HLA in healthy donors. Assay used: immunoSEQ multiplex PCR; TCRdb lists only in-frame clones, some missing. The table shows approximately 180,000 clones, with more than 75% occurring only once. Sequenced input: PBMCs. All receptors come from a man younger than 35 in good health and CMV-seropositive.

This clone has more than one count but fewer than ten. The CDR3 sequence: CASSSQGLAGGLEQFF. The CDR3, as DNA: TGTGCCAGCAGCTCGCAGGGACTAGCGGGGGGGCTGGAGCAGTTCTTC. V gene TRBV7-8 combines with J gene TRBJ2-1; 16 nucleotides align to TRBD2. This CDR3 region has 16 residues. Germline assignment: CDR1 SGHVS and CDR2 FQNEAQ. The V gene end was trimmed by 4 bases and the J gene end by 10 bases; junction bases not matched to a gene: 7.

V gene TRBV4-2 combines with J gene TRBJ1-3; D not certain. The germline CDR1 and CDR2 sequences are LGHNA and YNFKEQ. The CDR3 contains 15 residues. V lost 0 bases and J lost 0, with 6 bases in between. CDR3 sequence (DNA): TGTGCCAGCAGCCAAGACAGGTACTCTGGAAACACCATATATTTT. Translating gives CASSQDRYSGNTIYF.

This clone was detected a few times. J is TRBJ1-2 and V is TRBV19; TRBD1 might be the D (5 bases). Per germline, CDR1 LNHDA and CDR2 SQIVND (reference sequence). This CDR3 contains 13 residues. Trimming took off 9 bases at V and 5 bases at J, with 16 bases between the two ends. The CDR3 is CASGRGRWYGYTF. CDR3 sequence (DNA): TGTGCCAGCGGGCGGGGACGGTGGTATGGCTACACCTTC.

The CDR3 protein is CASSPGQGKMMGYEQYF. The CDR3 DNA reads TGCGCCAGCAGCCCCGGACAGGGAAAAATGATGGGGTACGAGCAGTACTTC. The chain couples TRBV4-3 to TRBJ2-7, with 8 nucleotides matching TRBD1. Unmatched junction bases numbered 15, after V lost 4 bases and J lost 4 bases. There are 17 residues in the CDR3. The germline CDR1 and CDR2 sequences are LGHNA and YSLEER.

The chain employs TRBV18 and TRBJ2-1; TRBD2 agrees at 8 bases. In germline, CDR1 is KGHSH, CDR2 LQKENI. Unmatched junction bases numbered 12, after V lost 3 bases and J lost 8 bases. The CDR3 totals 16 residues. This CDR3 reads CASSPPGTRGLHEQFF. CDR3 sequence (DNA): TGTGCCAGCTCACCTCCTGGGACTAGAGGGCTCCATGAGCAGTTCTTC.

The chain recombines TRBV13 with TRBJ2-1, with 8 bases aligning to TRBD2. This CDR3 contains 16 residues. Per germline, CDR1 PRHDT and CDR2 FYEKMQ (reference sequence). V lost 1 base and J lost 10; bases outside the gene matches: 12. As DNA, the CDR3 is TGTGCCAGCAGCTTAGTGGGCGGGGGGAGAACCATAGAGCAGTTCTTC. Its translation is CASSLVGGGRTIEQFF.

The chain employs TRBV7-8 and TRBJ1-6; D perhaps matches TRBD1 (6 bases). CDR1 SGHVS and CDR2 FQNEAQ come from the germline V gene. This CDR3 comprises 15 residues. V lost 0 bases to trimming and J lost 6 bases, with 9 bases between them. The CDR3 reads CASSLAWTANSPLHF. The CDR3 region has the DNA TGTGCCAGCAGCTTAGCGTGGACAGCTAATTCACCCCTCCACTTT.

The rearrangement links TRBV5-8 to TRBJ1-6; D is ambiguous. Germline loops: CDR1 SGHTS, CDR2 YDEGEE. The ends were cut back, 0 bases at V and 0 bases at J, with 13 bases in the middle. The CDR3 length is 18 residues. The CDR3 DNA reads as TGTGCCAGCAGCTTGGGCGCCGCGGTGGGCTCCTATAATTCACCCCTCCACTTT. Encoded protein: CASSLGAAVGSYNSPLHF.

The chain combines TRBV19 with TRBJ2-3, with D unclear. The CDR3 runs 15 residues. Germline V gene sequence: CDR1 LNHDA, CDR2 SQIVND (reference sequence). The germline V and J ends were trimmed by 5 bases and 0 bases, with 12 bases remaining between them. DNA for the CDR3: TGTGCCAGTAGTGATGACTTCTTGAGCACAGATACGCAGTATTTT. As protein: CASSDDFLSTDTQYF.

This chain uses TRBV7-2 with TRBJ2-5; a weak D match, TRBD1 (6 bases). V lost 5 bases, J lost 4 bases, and 20 bases lay in between. The CDR3 is made up of 16 amino acids. In germline, CDR1 is SGHTA, CDR2 FQGNSA. CDR3 residues: CASSPPTGGIGETQYF. The CDR3 region has the DNA TGTGCCAGCAGCCCACCGACAGGTGGCATTGGAGAGACCCAGTACTTC.

V gene TRBV2 combines with J gene TRBJ2-1; 14 nucleotides match TRBD2. V lost 6 bases, J lost 8 bases, and 18 bases stayed unmatched. Per the germline V gene, CDR1 is SNHLY and CDR2 is FYNNEI. The CDR3 consists of 19 residues. For the CDR3, the DNA is TGTGCCAGCAGCGCGTATCGGACTAGCGGGAGGATAAGGTTAGATGAGCAGTTCTTC. Translating it yields CASSAYRTSGRIRLDEQFF.

This clone has just a few counts. The chain carries TRBV5-1 and TRBJ1-2; 11 nucleotides match TRBD1. V lost 0 bases, J lost 6 bases, and 4 bases stayed unmatched. Germline assignment: CDR1 SGHRS and CDR2 YFSETQ. The CDR3 length is 15 residues. The CDR3 here is CASSLGGQGADGYTF. In DNA form, the CDR3 reads TGCGCCAGCAGCTTGGGAGGACAGGGGGCGGATGGCTACACCTTC.

The chain couples TRBV18 to TRBJ1-1, with D perhaps matching TRBD1 (6 bases). V was shortened by 4 bases and J by 1 base, with 16 bases between the two germline ends. This CDR3 spans 16 amino acids. Germline CDR1 and CDR2: KGHSH and LQKENI. The CDR3, as DNA: TGTGCCAGCTCACGACCGGGGGAACAGGGGAACACTGAAGCTTTCTTT. It yields the protein CASSRPGEQGNTEAFF. The entire variable domain, with the rest obtained from reference TRBV18 and TRBJ1-1, is as follows: NAGVMQNPRHLVRRRGQEARLRCSPMKGHSHVYWYRQLPEEGLKFMVYLQKENIIDESGMPKERFSAEFPKEGPSILRIQQVVRGDSAAYFCASSRPGEQGNTEAFFGQGTRLTVV.

The chain uses TRBV6-1 and TRBJ1-1, with TRBD1 identical over 9 bases. The CDR3 runs 15 residues. With V trimmed by 6 bases and J by 1 base, 6 bases remained unmatched. Germline CDR1 and CDR2: MNHNS and SASEGT. CDR3 sequence reads: CASRDLGQGNTEAFF. The CDR3 nucleotides are TGTGCCAGCAGGGACTTGGGACAGGGGAACACTGAAGCTTTCTTT.

The chain combines TRBV7-9 with TRBJ2-3, with TRBD2 as a possible D gene (7 bases). Germline CDR1 and CDR2: SEHNR and FQNEAQ (reference sequence). This CDR3 is built from 16 residues. The V end was cut by 7 bases, the J end by 3 bases, with 20 bases between. CDR3 protein: CASTALMGGPTDTQYF. DNA for the CDR3: TGTGCCAGCACCGCTTTAATGGGGGGGCCTACAGATACGCAGTATTTT. Full variable domain (outside the CDR3, taken from reference TRBV7-9 and TRBJ2-3): DTGVSQNPRHKITKRGQNVTFRCDPISEHNRLYWYRQTLGQGPEFLTYFQNEAQLEKSRLLSDRFSAERPKGSFSTLEIQRTEQGDSAMYLCASTALMGGPTDTQYFGPGTRLTVL.

This sequence joins TRBV30 and TRBJ1-2; D remains unclear. The CDR3 has 11 amino acids. Deletions cut 1 base from V and 5 bases from J, with 5 bases between. Germline CDR1 and CDR2: GTSNPN and SVGIG (reference sequence). DNA of the CDR3: TGTGCCTGGAGTGCCTATTATGGCTACACCTTC. It codes for CAWSAYYGYTF.

CDR3 DNA: TGTGCCAGCAGCCAAGTCTCCGGACAGAATTATGGCTACACCTTC. This codes for CASSQVSGQNYGYTF. The J gene is TRBJ1-2, the V gene TRBV4-2; TRBD1 might be the D (6 bases). This CDR3 region has 15 residues. Trimming stripped 1 base from V and 5 bases from J, with 14 bases between. CDR1 is LGHNA and CDR2 is YNFKEQ in the germline V gene.

This clone was seen more than once but under ten times. The chain is built from TRBV5-4 and TRBJ2-7; 9 bases are a match to TRBD2. Losses at the gene ends were 3 bases for V and 7 bases for J; bases not matched to a gene: 11. The CDR3 is made up of 15 amino acids. CDR1 SGHNT and CDR2 YYREEE come from the germline V gene (reference sequence). The CDR3 loop reads CASSSQGREGREQYF. CDR3 nucleotide sequence: TGTGCCAGCAGCTCCCAGGGGCGGGAGGGGAGAGAGCAGTACTTC.

The V call is TRBV13, the J call TRBJ2-7; D is possibly TRBD2 (6 bases). V lost 0 bases to trimming and J lost 6 bases, with 18 bases between them. Germline V gene sequence: CDR1 PRHDT, CDR2 FYEKMQ (reference sequence). The CDR3 is made up of 16 amino acids. The CDR3 loop is CASSLGGFVRDSEQYF. In DNA form, the CDR3 reads TGTGCCAGCAGCTTAGGTGGCTTCGTCCGGGACTCCGAGCAGTACTTC.

This sequence joins TRBV5-6 and TRBJ1-4; 8 bases map to TRBD1. J gave up 4 bases and V 2 bases, and 4 bases lay outside the gene matches. CDR1 SGHDT and CDR2 YYEEEE come from the germline V gene. CDR3 length: 15 residues. CDR3: CASSFGQGLNEKLFF. CDR3 sequence (DNA): TGTGCCAGCAGCTTCGGACAGGGTCTTAATGAAAAACTGTTTTTT.

The rearrangement uses TRBV7-2 and TRBJ1-2; 7 bases line up with TRBD1. CDR1 is SGHTA and CDR2 is FQGNSA in the germline V gene. The CDR3 is 14 amino acids. V lost 5 bases to trimming and J lost 4 bases; unmatched junction nucleotides: 7. This CDR3 reads CASSKTGPSYGYTF. The CDR3 DNA follows: TGTGCCAGCAGCAAGACAGGGCCTAGCTATGGCTACACCTTC.

The CDR3 DNA reads as TGTGCCAGCAGCTTCACGGGAGCCGCGGATGAGCAGTTCTTC. Its protein is CASSFTGAADEQFF. The chain couples TRBV7-2 to TRBJ2-1; D is perhaps TRBD2 (6 bases). Germline V gene data show CDR1 as SGHTA and CDR2 as FQGNSA. The CDR3 loop spans 14 amino acids. V dropped 3 bases and J dropped 8 bases, with 14 bases sitting between them.